This TCR beta chain appears in the sequencing data of a study of Ad26.COV2.S vaccination and SARS-CoV-2 variants. Documented treatment: about 20 received Ad26.COV2.S at low or high dose, single or two shots; about five received placebo; per-sample allocation not given. Vaccine and placebo recipients were sampled on day 63 after the first injection. Germline values: CDR1 MNHEY, CDR2 SMNVEV (reference sequence). The CDR3 loop spans 17 amino acids. J was trimmed by 3 bases and V by 4 bases; bases with no gene match: 14. The table came from immunoSEQ multiplex PCR; TCRdb's copy has only in-frame clones and leaves some out. Of about 350,000 clones detected, about 88% appear once; the ten largest clones hold about 3.3%.

This specimen consisted of peripheral blood, obtained in a trial of Ad26.COV2.S vaccine versus placebo. The V and J genes are TRBV27 and TRBJ2-7, with 8 bases lining up with TRBD2. The receptor was isolated from a person aged 18-60 years who received the Ad26.COV2.S COVID-19 vaccine or a placebo. The CDR3 sequence is CASSSRGKREYIYEQYF. The CDR3 nucleotides read TGTGCCAGCAGTTCCCGAGGGAAGCGGGAGTACATCTACGAGCAGTACTTC.